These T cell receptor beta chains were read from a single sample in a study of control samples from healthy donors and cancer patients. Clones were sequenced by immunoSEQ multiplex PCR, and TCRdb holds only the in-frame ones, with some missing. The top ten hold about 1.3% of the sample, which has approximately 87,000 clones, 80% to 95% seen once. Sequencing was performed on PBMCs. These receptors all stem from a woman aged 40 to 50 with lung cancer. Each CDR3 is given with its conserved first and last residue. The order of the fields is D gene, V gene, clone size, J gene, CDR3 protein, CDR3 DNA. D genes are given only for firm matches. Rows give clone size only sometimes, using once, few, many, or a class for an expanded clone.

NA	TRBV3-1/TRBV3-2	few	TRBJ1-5	CASSQGSPQPQHF	TGTGCCAGCAGCCAAGGATCCCCCCAGCCCCAGCATTTT
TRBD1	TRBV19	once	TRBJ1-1	CASMAQGETNTEAFF	TGTGCCAGTATGGCACAGGGGGAAACGAACACTGAAGCTTTCTTT
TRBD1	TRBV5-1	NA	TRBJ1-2	CASSLFSAGVTGEGGGYTF	TGCGCCAGCAGCTTGTTTAGCGCCGGGGTTACAGGGGAAGGAGGTGGCTACACCTTC
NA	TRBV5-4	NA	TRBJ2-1	CASSPSFNNGEQFF	TGTGCCAGCAGCCCTTCCTTCAATAATGGGGAGCAGTTCTTC
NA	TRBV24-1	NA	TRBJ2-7	CATSDSYSYEQYF	TGTGCCACCAGTGACAGCTACTCCTACGAGCAGTACTTC
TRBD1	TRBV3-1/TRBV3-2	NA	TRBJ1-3	CASTPTGGYSGNTIYF	TGTGCCAGCACCCCGACAGGGGGGTACTCTGGAAACACCATATATTTT
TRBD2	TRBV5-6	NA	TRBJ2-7	CASSWGGDFPYEQYF	TGTGCCAGCAGCTGGGGAGGGGACTTCCCATACGAGCAGTACTTC
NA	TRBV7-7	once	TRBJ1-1	CASGKLTEQATEAFF	TGTGCTAGCGGCAAACTAACAGAACAGGCCACTGAAGCTTTCTTT
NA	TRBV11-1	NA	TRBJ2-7	CASSFIFEGNYEQYF	TGTGCCAGCAGCTTCATTTTTGAGGGGAACTACGAGCAGTACTTC
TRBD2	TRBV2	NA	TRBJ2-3	CASSETGGTDTQYF	TGTGCCAGCAGTGAAACGGGGGGGACAGATACGCAGTATTTT
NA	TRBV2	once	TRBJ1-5	CASSELNQPQHF	TGTGCCAGCAGTGAATTAAATCAGCCCCAGCATTTT
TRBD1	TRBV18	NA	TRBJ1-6	CASSPGTGGSPLHF	TGTGCCAGCTCACCCGGGACAGGAGGGTCACCCCTCCACTTT
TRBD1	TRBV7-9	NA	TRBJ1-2	CASSAGPGTGSSSGYTF	TGTGCCAGCAGTGCGGGGCCCGGGACAGGGTCGAGCTCTGGCTACACCTTC
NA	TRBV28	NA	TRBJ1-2	CASSSQQPKGGYTF	TGTGCCAGCAGTTCTCAACAACCCAAGGGTGGCTACACCTTC
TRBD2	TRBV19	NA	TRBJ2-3	CASTPSIAGGTDTQYF	TGTGCCAGCACTCCCTCTATAGCGGGAGGAACAGATACGCAGTATTTT
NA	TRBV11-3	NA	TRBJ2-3	CASSLEQATDTQYF	TGTGCCAGCAGCTTAGAACAGGCTACAGATACGCAGTATTTT
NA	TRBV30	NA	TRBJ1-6	CAWSGSNSPLHF	TGTGCCTGGAGTGGGTCTAATTCACCCCTCCACTTT
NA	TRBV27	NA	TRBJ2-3	CASSLIATGGTDTQYF	TGTGCCAGCAGTTTAATCGCGACAGGTGGGACAGATACGCAGTATTTT
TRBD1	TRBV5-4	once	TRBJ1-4	CASSLGTGGRNEKLFF	TGTGCCAGCAGCCTAGGGACAGGGGGCCGGAATGAAAAACTGTTTTTT
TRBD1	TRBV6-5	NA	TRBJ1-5	CASSSGTGNQPQHF	TGTGCCAGCAGTTCCGGGACAGGGAATCAGCCCCAGCATTTT
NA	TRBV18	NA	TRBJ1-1	CASATGTSPWRTEAFF	TGTGCCAGCGCGACCGGGACAAGCCCTTGGCGCACTGAAGCTTTCTTT
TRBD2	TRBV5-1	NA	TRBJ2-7	CASSLQRGWSEQYF	TGCGCCAGCAGCTTGCAGCGGGGGTGGTCCGAGCAGTACTTC